Below are 25 T cell receptor beta chains sequenced from a single sample in a study of blood T cell repertoires in COVID-19. Assay: immunoSEQ multiplex PCR; the TCRdb copy retains only in-frame clones and omits some. The sample holds 39,000 or so clones, roughly nine tenths seen once. Material for sequencing was peripheral blood. These receptors were collected from a man over 45 with active COVID-19.

The rearrangement uses TRBV14 and TRBJ1-6; D might be TRBD1 (5 bases). Deletions cut 0 bases from V and 4 bases from J, with 16 bases between. Germline V gene lookup returns CDR1 SGHDN and CDR2 FVKESK. CDR3 length: 18 amino acids. The CDR3 DNA sequence: TGTGCCAGCAGCCAAGATCTGGGGGGTCCAGGATATAATTCACCCCTCCACTTT. Translated, it gives CASSQDLGGPGYNSPLHF.

The rearrangement joins TRBV10-3 to TRBJ1-3, with unresolved D. This CDR3 region has 15 residues. V was cut by 2 bases and J by 4 bases, with 12 bases left in between. Germline CDR1 and CDR2: ENHRY and SYGVKD. In DNA form, the CDR3 reads TGTGCCATCAGTGAGGATCGGGTAGCAGGAAACACCATATATTTT. Translated: CAISEDRVAGNTIYF.

V is TRBV20-1 and J is TRBJ2-1; the D gene is possibly TRBD2 (6 bases). The germline V and J ends were trimmed by 3 bases and 4 bases, with 16 bases remaining between them. CDR3 length: 15 residues. Germline CDR1 DFQATT, CDR2 SNEGSKA (reference sequence). CDR3 region: CSASKDFAGYNEQFF. DNA of the CDR3: TGCAGTGCTAGTAAGGATTTCGCGGGATACAATGAGCAGTTCTTC.

The chain uses TRBV6-5 and TRBJ2-7; TRBD1 matches at 9 bases. Germline CDR1 MNHEY, CDR2 SVGAGI. Losses at the gene ends were 7 bases for V and 5 bases for J; bases not matched to a gene: 9. The CDR3 has 14 residues. Written as DNA, the CDR3 is TGTGCCAGCATTAGACAGGGGGTCGCGGACGAGCAGTACTTC. It encodes CASIRQGVADEQYF.

The CDR3 sequence: CASSLGGGADTQYF. The CDR3 DNA follows: TGCGCCAGCAGCTTAGGGGGCGGCGCAGATACGCAGTATTTT. The chain has TRBV5-1 and TRBJ2-3; 7 nucleotides agree with TRBD1. There are 14 residues in the CDR3. The germline V gene has CDR1 SGHRS and CDR2 YFSETQ. V shed 2 bases and J 4 bases; nucleotides not matched to a gene: 4.

This clone is a singleton in its sample. J is TRBJ1-6 and V is TRBV13; D is uncertain. The CDR3 contains 16 residues. Trimming stripped 0 bases from V and 0 bases from J, with 6 bases between. Germline values: CDR1 PRHDT, CDR2 FYEKMQ (reference sequence). This CDR3 is CASSLGPSSYNSPLHF. DNA for the CDR3: TGTGCCAGCAGCTTAGGCCCGAGCTCCTATAATTCACCCCTCCACTTT.

This chain uses TRBV7-2 with TRBJ1-1, with D possibly TRBD1 on 6 matching bases. V lost 5 bases, J lost 10 bases, and 26 bases lay in between. Germline CDR1 is SGHTA and CDR2 is FQGNSA. The CDR3 consists of 16 residues. CDR3 nucleotide sequence: TGTGCCAGCAGCCTTATGGCGGGGGGCGGCAATATTCTAGCTTTCTTT. It encodes CASSLMAGGGNILAFF.

This chain links TRBV7-9 with TRBJ1-2; D remains ambiguous. V was shortened by 4 bases and J by 3 bases, with 15 bases between the two germline ends. The CDR3 has 15 amino acids. From germline, CDR1 is SEHNR and CDR2 FQNEAQ (reference sequence). The CDR3 protein is CASSSGEGWDYGYTF. DNA of the CDR3: TGTGCCAGCAGCTCCGGGGAGGGCTGGGACTATGGCTACACCTTC.

The rearrangement joins TRBV5-1 to TRBJ1-2, with D possibly TRBD1 on 5 matching bases. V was pared by 0 bases and J by 4 bases, with 13 bases between. The CDR3 is 15 residues long. Germline V gene lookup returns CDR1 SGHRS and CDR2 YFSETQ. As DNA, the CDR3 is TGCGCCAGCAGCTTGGGCCAGGGTTCCTTCTATGGCTACACCTTC. Residues: CASSLGQGSFYGYTF.

The gene calls are TRBV6-2 or TRBV6-3 and TRBJ2-5; 9 bases align to TRBD2. Germline CDR1 is MNHEY and CDR2 is SVGEGT. CDR3 length equals 15 residues. V shed 5 bases and J 5 bases; nucleotides not matched to a gene: 9. CDR3 protein: CASSSSGGPGETQYF. In DNA form, the CDR3 reads TGTGCCAGCAGTAGTAGCGGGGGCCCGGGGGAGACCCAGTACTTC.

The chain couples TRBV9 to TRBJ1-3; a weak D match, TRBD1 (6 bases). The V and J ends lost 2 bases and 2 bases respectively, with 20 bases between them. Germline V gene lookup returns CDR1 SGDLS and CDR2 YYNGEE. This CDR3 is 18 amino acids long. The CDR3 protein is CASSVTTFTGLTGNTIYF. The CDR3 DNA follows: TGTGCCAGCAGCGTCACCACTTTTACAGGGCTAACTGGAAACACCATATATTTT.

The V and J genes are TRBV3-1 (or the pseudogene TRBV3-2) and TRBJ1-2; TRBD1 might be the D (6 bases). V was clipped by 5 bases and J by 8 bases, with 15 bases between them. The CDR3 totals 13 residues. Germline V gene data show CDR1 as LGHDT and CDR2 as YNNKEL (reference sequence). The CDR3 coding sequence is TGTGCCAGCAGCTACAGGGATCAGGGCGGCTACACCTTC. Its protein product is CASSYRDQGGYTF.

The rearrangement joins TRBV9 to TRBJ1-6; TRBD1 aligns across 7 bases. The CDR3 extends over 15 amino acids. Per the germline V gene, CDR1 is SGDLS and CDR2 is YYNGEE. V lost 0 bases and J lost 8; bases outside the gene matches: 5. In nucleotides, the CDR3 is TGTGCCAGCAGCGTAGAACAGGGGCCGCATTCACCCCTCCACTTT. This translates into CASSVEQGPHSPLHF.

This chain links TRBV10-3 with TRBJ1-5; D gene ambiguous. V was clipped by 4 bases and J by 5 bases, with 6 bases between them. The CDR3 length is 12 residues. CDR1 and CDR2 from the germline V gene are ENHRY and SYGVKD. The CDR3 DNA follows: TGTGCCATCAGTGCTCCCGATCAGCCCCAGCATTTT. As protein: CAISAPDQPQHF.

V and J are TRBV21-1 and TRBJ2-3; the DNA was not compared with TRBD2, the D call given in the table. TRBV21-1 is a pseudogene locus. The CDR3 sequence is 18 residues long. The DNA for the CDR3 is TGTGCCAGCAGCAATATCGTTAAGGCTAGCGGGAGCACAGATACGCAGTATTTT. Translating it yields CASSNIVKASGSTDTQYF.

The chain combines TRBV21-1 with TRBJ2-1; TRBD2 is the table's D call and was not checked against the DNA. TRBV21-1 is a documented pseudogene. This CDR3 has 14 amino acids. Here the CDR3 DNA reads TGTGCCAGCAGCGAGGGAAGCTCCTACAATGAGCAGTTCTTC. Protein: CASSEGSSYNEQFF.

This chain uses TRBV19 with TRBJ1-1, with unresolved D. V gave up 5 bases and J gave up 0 bases, with 7 bases separating them. This CDR3 is built from 13 residues. Germline CDR1 is LNHDA and CDR2 is SQIVND (reference sequence). CDR3 sequence reads: CASSPYMNTEAFF. Written as DNA, the CDR3 is TGTGCCAGTAGTCCCTATATGAACACTGAAGCTTTCTTT.

The gene calls are TRBV7-9 and TRBJ1-5; 9 nucleotides align to TRBD1. From germline, CDR1 is SEHNR and CDR2 FQNEAQ (reference sequence). The length of the CDR3 is 14 residues. V lost 5 bases to trimming and J lost 6 bases; unmatched junction nucleotides: 5. The CDR3 DNA reads TGTGCCAGCAGCCCCGGGACAGGGCCTCAGCCCCAGCATTTT. This codes for CASSPGTGPQPQHF.

The chain combines TRBV2 with TRBJ2-7; D is perhaps TRBD2 (5 bases). From germline, CDR1 is SNHLY and CDR2 FYNNEI. The CDR3 extends over 13 amino acids. Trimming removed 3 bases at V and 6 bases at J, with 12 bases between. In DNA form, the CDR3 reads TGTGCCAGCAGTGACCCCGGGATTGGCGAGCAGTACTTC. This gives the protein CASSDPGIGEQYF.

A few counts support this clone. This sequence joins TRBV4-2 and TRBJ1-2; D remains ambiguous. The germline CDR1 and CDR2 sequences are LGHNA and YNFKEQ. The CDR3 totals 12 residues. The V end lost 6 bases, the J end lost 8 bases, and 13 bases lay between the germline ends. CDR3 bases: TGTGCCAGCAGGCCCTCCGGGTTGGGCTACACCTTC. Its protein is CASRPSGLGYTF.

The V call is TRBV5-4, the J call TRBJ2-7; 10 positions match TRBD1. Trimming took 2 bases from V and 6 from J; bases not matched to a gene: 5. The CDR3 consists of 14 residues. CDR1 and CDR2 (germline): SGHNT, YYREEE (reference sequence). The CDR3 DNA follows: TGTGCCAGCAGCTTTGGGACAGGGGACGCCGAGCAGTACTTC. Residues: CASSFGTGDAEQYF.

This chain uses TRBV29-1 with TRBJ2-6; no clear D. CDR3 size: 13 residues. Trimming took 7 bases from V and 3 from J, leaving 10 bases between them. Per the germline V gene, CDR1 is SQVTM and CDR2 is ANQGSEA. CDR3 loop: CSASGVGANVLTF. Here the CDR3 DNA reads TGCAGCGCCTCCGGAGTTGGGGCCAACGTCCTGACTTTC.

This clone was seen more than once but under ten times. The chain carries TRBV4-2 and TRBJ1-1; possibly TRBD1 for D (6 bases). The V gene's germline CDR1 is LGHNA and CDR2 YNFKEQ. The V end was cut by 4 bases, the J end by 7 bases, with 16 bases between. This CDR3 is 14 amino acids long. The CDR3 DNA reads TGTGCCAGCAGCCCGGTAGGGGGGGCGGATGAAGCTTTCTTT. It codes for CASSPVGGADEAFF.

The gene calls are TRBV4-3 and TRBJ1-1, with 8 bases that match TRBD1. V gave up 3 bases and J gave up 3 bases; unmatched junction bases: 9. Germline CDR1 and CDR2: LGHNA and YSLEER. The CDR3 sequence is 16 residues long. The DNA of the CDR3 is TGCGCCAGCAGCCAGGGACAGGCCTATGGGGACACTGAAGCTTTCTTT. This gives the protein CASSQGQAYGDTEAFF.

The J gene is TRBJ2-5, the V gene TRBV7-9; D possibly corresponds to TRBD1 (6 bases). Germline CDR1 is SEHNR and CDR2 is FQNEAQ (reference sequence). CDR3 length equals 16 residues. The V and J ends lost 3 bases and 2 bases respectively, with 16 bases between them. The CDR3 DNA reads as TGTGCCAGCAGCTTCGGAAATCCCGGGACACAAGAGACCCAGTACTTC. This translates into CASSFGNPGTQETQYF. Using reference TRBV7-9 and TRBJ2-5 for the parts outside the CDR3, the full variable domain is DTGVSQNPRHKITKRGQNVTFRCDPISEHNRLYWYRQTLGQGPEFLTYFQNEAQLEKSRLLSDRFSAERPKGSFSTLEIQRTEQGDSAMYLCASSFGNPGTQETQYFGPGTRLLVL.